Given below is one TCR beta chain in context. Primers: 60 Vbeta forward and 13 Jbeta reverse. The protocol was immunoSEQ multiplex PCR, while the TCRdb copy is restricted to in-frame clones and leaves out a portion. This table has around 190,000 clones, around 80% appearing once. The CDR3 spans 15 residues. With 4 bases clipped from V and 0 bases from J, the junction kept 5 bases outside the gene matches. Germline loops: CDR1 WNHNN, CDR2 SYGVQD (reference sequence). These data come from a study of cytomegalovirus exposure and HLA in healthy donors. The chain joins TRBV10-1 to TRBJ2-7, with 8 positions matching TRBD1. The sequenced material came from PBMCs. The source of this sequence is a woman in her 30s in good health and CMV-seropositive. The CDR3 DNA reads TGCGCCAGCAGTGGGACCGGGACAGGCTCCTACGAGCAGTACTTC. Its translation: CASSGTGTGSYEQYF.